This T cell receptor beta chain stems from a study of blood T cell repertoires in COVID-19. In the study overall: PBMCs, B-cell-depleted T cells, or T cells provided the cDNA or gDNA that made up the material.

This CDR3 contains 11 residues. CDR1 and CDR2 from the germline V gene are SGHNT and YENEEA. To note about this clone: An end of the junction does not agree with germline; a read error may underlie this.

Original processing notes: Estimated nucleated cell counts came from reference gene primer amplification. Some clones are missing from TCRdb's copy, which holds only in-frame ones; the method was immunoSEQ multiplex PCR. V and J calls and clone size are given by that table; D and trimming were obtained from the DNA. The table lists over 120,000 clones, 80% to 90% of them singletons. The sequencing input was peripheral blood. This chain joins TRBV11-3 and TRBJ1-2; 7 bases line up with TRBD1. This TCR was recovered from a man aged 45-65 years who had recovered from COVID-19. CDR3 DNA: TGTGCCAGCAGCTCCCGGGACAGAAAACACTTC. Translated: CASSSRDRKHF.